This T cell receptor beta chain was documented in a study of Ad26.COV2.S vaccination and SARS-CoV-2 variants. Indicated treatment: 15 to 20 received Ad26.COV2.S at low or high dose, single or two shots; a few received placebo; per-sample allocation not given. Following the first vaccine or placebo injection, samples were taken on day 63. CDR1 is LNHNV, CDR2 YYDKDF, per germline (reference sequence). The CDR3 is 19 amino acids. J was trimmed by 2 bases and V by 5 bases; bases with no gene match: 13. The method was immunoSEQ multiplex PCR; TCRdb's version includes in-frame clones alone and lacks a portion of them. The top ten clones hold roughly 1.5% of a sample with about 680,000 clones, roughly 90% of them seen once.

The genes are TRBV15 and TRBJ2-6, with TRBD2 matching 9 bases. The sequence came from a person aged 18 to 65 who received the Ad26.COV2.S COVID-19 vaccine or a placebo. The sequencing used peripheral blood, collected in a trial of Ad26.COV2.S vaccine versus placebo. The CDR3 sequence is CATSATYSGRRPGANVLTF. For the CDR3, the DNA is TGTGCCACCAGCGCAACTTATAGCGGGAGAAGACCTGGGGCCAACGTCCTGACTTTC.